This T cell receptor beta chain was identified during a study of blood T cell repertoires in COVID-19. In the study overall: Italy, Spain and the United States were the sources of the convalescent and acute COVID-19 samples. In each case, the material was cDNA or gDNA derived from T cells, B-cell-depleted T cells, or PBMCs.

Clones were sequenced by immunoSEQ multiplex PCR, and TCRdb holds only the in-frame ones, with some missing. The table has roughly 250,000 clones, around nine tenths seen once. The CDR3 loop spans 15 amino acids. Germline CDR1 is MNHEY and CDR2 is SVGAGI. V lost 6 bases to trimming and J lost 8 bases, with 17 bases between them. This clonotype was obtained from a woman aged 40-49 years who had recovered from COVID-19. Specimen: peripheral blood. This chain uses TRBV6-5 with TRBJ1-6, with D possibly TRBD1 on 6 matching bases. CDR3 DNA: TGTGCCAGCAGAGATTTTAAGGGGGTAGATTCACCCCTCCACTTT. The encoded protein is CASRDFKGVDSPLHF.